This passage covers 32 T cell receptor beta chains from one sample sequenced in a study of technical replicates of blood from a handful of donors. Profiled with immunoSEQ multiplex PCR; TCRdb holds only in-frame clones, not every one. The sample includes around 80,000 clones, 89% of them seen just once. Sequences were obtained from T cells isolated from PBMCs. The receptors come from a human donor in good health.

The rearrangement uses TRBV5-1 and TRBJ2-7; 9 nucleotides align to TRBD2. V lost 0 bases and J lost 3; bases outside the gene matches: 4. CDR1 and CDR2 (germline): SGHRS, YFSETQ. CDR3 size: 15 residues. CDR3 sequence reads: CASSLGSGSFYEQYF. The CDR3 nucleotides are TGCGCCAGCAGCTTGGGTAGCGGGAGTTTCTACGAGCAGTACTTC.

This chain joins TRBV6-1 and TRBJ1-5, with TRBD1 matching 7 bases. CDR1 is MNHNS, CDR2 SASEGT, per germline. The CDR3 has 16 residues. With 3 bases clipped from V and 4 bases from J, the junction kept 9 bases outside the gene matches. The CDR3 spells CASSETGSKRNQPQHF. The CDR3 bases are TGTGCCAGCAGTGAGACAGGGTCGAAACGGAATCAGCCCCAGCATTTT.

This rearrangement joins TRBV4-2 to TRBJ1-1; D uncertain. V was pared by 0 bases and J by 0 bases, with 17 bases between. This CDR3 is 18 amino acids long. CDR1 is LGHNA, CDR2 YNFKEQ, per germline. The CDR3: CASSQDNGQAFMNTEAFF. The CDR3 nucleotides are TGTGCCAGCAGCCAAGATAATGGCCAGGCCTTCATGAACACTGAAGCTTTCTTT.

The V gene is TRBV7-9, the J gene TRBJ2-7; 8 bases match TRBD1. Looked up from germline, CDR1 is SEHNR and CDR2 is FQNEAQ (reference sequence). The CDR3 consists of 13 residues. J lost 6 bases, V lost 5 bases, and 6 bases had no gene match. CDR3 coding DNA: TGTGCCAGCAGCAAAGGACAGGGTGGCGAGCAGTACTTC. Protein sequence: CASSKGQGGEQYF.

This CDR3 reads CASSLTISYNEQFF. The CDR3 DNA sequence: TGTGCCAGCAGCCTGACTATCTCCTACAATGAGCAGTTCTTC. The chain recombines TRBV11-3 with TRBJ2-1, with D perhaps matching TRBD2 (5 bases). The CDR3 consists of 14 residues. V was trimmed by 5 bases and J by 0 bases, leaving 8 bases between them. CDR1 is SGHNT and CDR2 is YENEEA in the germline V gene.

This chain joins TRBV20-1 and TRBJ1-2; D not certain. Germline assignment: CDR1 DFQATT and CDR2 SNEGSKA (reference sequence). V gave up 4 bases and J gave up 6 bases, with 9 bases separating them. The CDR3 loop spans 11 amino acids. CDR3 nucleotides: TGCAGTGCTACCCCCGGGGATGGCTACACCTTC. It yields the protein CSATPGDGYTF.

The chain joins TRBV2 to TRBJ2-2, with TRBD1 matching over 9 bases. The V segment lost 6 bases and the J segment 6 bases; nucleotides outside the gene matches: 8. The CDR3 runs to 15 residues. Looked up from germline, CDR1 is SNHLY and CDR2 is FYNNEI. DNA for the CDR3: TGTGCCAGCAGACTGGACAGGGGAGGCTCCGGGGAGCTGTTTTTT. Translated: CASRLDRGGSGELFF.

The rearrangement uses TRBV2 and TRBJ1-5; D call uncertain. Trimming left V 3 bases short and J 0 bases short, with 15 bases between. The germline V gene has CDR1 SNHLY and CDR2 FYNNEI. The CDR3 has 17 residues. CDR3 bases: TGTGCCAGCAGTGATTGGCAGGTGGGCCATAGCAATCAGCCCCAGCATTTT. It yields the protein CASSDWQVGHSNQPQHF.

This clone was counted once. The rearrangement joins TRBV2 to TRBJ1-2, with D perhaps TRBD1 (6 bases). The germline V and J ends were trimmed by 3 bases and 3 bases, with 14 bases remaining between them. Germline CDR1 and CDR2: SNHLY and FYNNEI. The CDR3 contains 15 residues. The CDR3 sequence is CASSEPWGLDYGYTF. In DNA, the CDR3 is TGTGCCAGCAGTGAGCCGTGGGGGCTAGACTATGGCTACACCTTC.

Comment on this clone: The junction shows a germline mismatch at one end, possibly a read error. V usage is TRBV2 and J usage is TRBJ2-3; D not resolved. The CDR3 has 9 amino acids. The germline gives CDR1 SNHLY, CDR2 FYNNEI. CDR3 bases: TGTGCCAGCGATGAGAGGTGGATTTTT. Protein: CASDERWIF. Complete variable domain (other parts from reference TRBV2 and TRBJ2-3): EPEVTQTPSHQVTQMGQEVILRCVPISNHLYFYWYRQILGQKVEFLVSFYNNEISEKSEIFDDQFSVERPDGSNFTLKIRSTKLEDSAMYFCASDERWIFGPGTRLTVL.

The genes are TRBV4-2 and TRBJ2-7; 12 bases match TRBD2. The CDR3 spans 15 residues. Losses at the gene ends were 1 base for V and 4 bases for J; bases not matched to a gene: 2. Germline assignment: CDR1 LGHNA and CDR2 YNFKEQ. For the CDR3, the DNA is TGTGCCAGCAGCCAAGGGACTAGCGGGGCGTACGAGCAGTACTTC. Translating gives CASSQGTSGAYEQYF.

The J gene is TRBJ1-3, the V gene TRBV2, with 10 nucleotides matching TRBD1. The ends lost 7 bases at V and 4 bases at J; junction bases unmatched: 13. CDR3 size: 17 residues. The germline gives CDR1 SNHLY, CDR2 FYNNEI. DNA of the CDR3: TGTGCCAGCATCACAGGGGACAGGGGCCGTGCAGGAAACACCATATATTTT. It translates to CASITGDRGRAGNTIYF.

The chain combines TRBV9 with TRBJ2-1; 13 bases agree with TRBD2. Looked up from germline, CDR1 is SGDLS and CDR2 is YYNGEE. V shed 3 bases and J 5 bases; nucleotides not matched to a gene: 2. CDR3 size: 15 residues. The CDR3 reads CASSAGLAGDNEQFF. CDR3 coding DNA: TGTGCCAGCAGCGCCGGACTAGCGGGAGACAATGAGCAGTTCTTC.

The gene calls are TRBV29-1 and TRBJ2-7, with 9 positions matching TRBD1. The V gene's germline CDR1 is SQVTM and CDR2 ANQGSEA. This CDR3 has 12 residues. V was pared by 3 bases and J by 3 bases, with 0 bases of the junction left unmatched. CDR3 sequence reads: CSVEDRGYEQYF. Here the CDR3 DNA reads TGCAGCGTTGAGGACAGGGGCTACGAGCAGTACTTC.

The chain combines TRBV7-9 with TRBJ2-5, with TRBD1 as a possible D gene (5 bases). Germline-derived CDR1 and CDR2 are SEHNR and FQNEAQ (reference sequence). The CDR3 consists of 13 residues. Trimming cost V 8 bases and J 4 bases, with 14 bases left between them. CDR3 sequence (DNA): TGTGCCAGCTTTCAAGAAGGGGCAGAGACCCAGTACTTC. It encodes CASFQEGAETQYF.

The V call is TRBV6-1, the J call TRBJ1-5; D perhaps matches TRBD1 (5 bases). Trimming took off 2 bases at V and 4 bases at J, with 9 bases between the two ends. CDR1 and CDR2 (germline): MNHNS, SASEGT. CDR3 length equals 14 residues. Written as DNA, the CDR3 is TGTGCCAGCAGTGAAACACAGGTAAATCAGCCCCAGCATTTT. It yields the protein CASSETQVNQPQHF.

This clone showed up just once. The chain combines TRBV28 with TRBJ1-5; D unclear. CDR3 length: 12 amino acids. V dropped 2 bases and J dropped 5 bases, with 4 bases sitting between them. Germline V CDR1 and CDR2: MDHEN, SYDVKM. The CDR3 loop is CASSLRYQPQHF. As DNA, the CDR3 is TGTGCCAGCAGTTTACGTTATCAGCCCCAGCATTTT.

This chain uses TRBV7-8 with TRBJ2-3; 8 bases fit TRBD2. CDR1 is SGHVS, CDR2 FQNEAQ, per germline. Trimming at V came to 1 base and at J to 5 bases, leaving 2 bases not matched to a gene. The CDR3 runs 14 residues. CDR3 bases: TGTGCCAGCAGCTTAGGGCGGGAGGTAGATACGCAGTATTTT. Translating gives CASSLGREVDTQYF.

The chain carries TRBV5-1 and TRBJ2-3; no definite D call. CDR3 length: 17 amino acids. With 0 bases removed from V and 2 bases from J, the gap between germline ends came to 16 bases. Germline V gives CDR1 SGHRS, CDR2 YFSETQ. The CDR3 is CASSLAGAGSNTDTQYF. CDR3 bases: TGCGCCAGCAGCTTGGCAGGTGCTGGATCAAACACAGATACGCAGTATTTT.

This clone was seen only a few times. CDR3 loop: CSVEPSLQGGAEAFF. The CDR3 coding sequence is TGCAGCGTTGAGCCCTCGTTACAGGGCGGAGCTGAAGCTTTCTTT. The chain recombines TRBV29-1 with TRBJ1-1; D is perhaps TRBD1 (6 bases). The CDR3 spans 15 residues. V lost 3 bases and J 6 bases, leaving 20 bases between the germline ends. The germline CDR1 and CDR2 sequences are SQVTM and ANQGSEA.

V is TRBV2 and J is TRBJ1-2; D uncertain. Germline V gives CDR1 SNHLY, CDR2 FYNNEI. Trimming took off 10 bases at V and 4 bases at J, with 16 bases between the two ends. This CDR3 is built from 13 residues. CDR3 region: CAIPHGVGYGYTF. As DNA, the CDR3 is TGTGCCATCCCCCACGGGGTTGGCTATGGCTACACCTTC.

The CDR3 nucleotides read TGTGCCAGCGACCCAGGCATGACGGGAAACTATGGCTACACCTTC. The encoded protein is CASDPGMTGNYGYTF. This chain joins TRBV2 and TRBJ1-2, with no clear D. This CDR3 region has 15 residues. V lost 8 bases and J lost 2, with 18 bases in between. Germline V CDR1 and CDR2: SNHLY, FYNNEI.

This sequence joins TRBV19 and TRBJ2-1; maybe TRBD2 (6 bases). Between the trimmed V and J ends, which lost 0 bases and 6 bases, there was a span of 9 bases. Germline V gives CDR1 LNHDA, CDR2 SQIVND (reference sequence). The CDR3 runs to 14 residues. CDR3 sequence: CASSIDGSVNEQFF. The CDR3, as DNA: TGTGCCAGTAGTATAGACGGGAGTGTCAATGAGCAGTTCTTC.

The sample holds one count of this clone. CDR3 sequence reads: CASSEGTGGEQYF. The CDR3 nucleotides read TGTGCCAGCAGTGAGGGGACAGGGGGTGAGCAGTACTTC. The V and J genes are TRBV2 and TRBJ2-7; 11 nucleotides agree with TRBD1. The germline gives CDR1 SNHLY, CDR2 FYNNEI. This CDR3 contains 13 residues. Losses at the gene ends were 3 bases for V and 7 bases for J; bases not matched to a gene: 2.

The chain links TRBV19 to TRBJ1-4, with D possibly being TRBD1 (6 bases). CDR3 length equals 14 residues. Germline values: CDR1 LNHDA, CDR2 SQIVND (reference sequence). Deletions cut 4 bases from V and 7 bases from J, with 13 bases between. The CDR3 protein is CASSNGDIIEKLFF. The CDR3 nucleotides read TGTGCCAGTAGTAACGGGGACATCATTGAAAAACTGTTTTTT.

The V call is TRBV9, the J call TRBJ2-3; TRBD2 matches at 7 bases. The V gene end was trimmed by 0 bases and the J gene end by 0 bases; junction bases not matched to a gene: 4. Germline CDR1 reads SGDLS; CDR2 reads YYNGEE. The CDR3 covers 16 residues. CDR3 nucleotide sequence: TGTGCCAGCAGCGTAGGGGTTAGCGGGAGCACAGATACGCAGTATTTT. Its protein is CASSVGVSGSTDTQYF.

This clone was counted only a few times. The rearrangement links TRBV18 to TRBJ1-1, with D tentatively TRBD1 (5 bases). The CDR3 extends over 12 amino acids. Trimming shortened V by 3 bases and J by 7 bases, and 9 bases separated the two germline ends. Germline V lookup: CDR1 KGHSH, CDR2 LQKENI. The CDR3 DNA reads as TGTGCCAGCTCACCCCTCACAGGTGAAGCTTTCTTT. Translation: CASSPLTGEAFF. Looking up the rest from reference TRBV18 and TRBJ1-1 gives the full variable domain: NAGVMQNPRHLVRRRGQEARLRCSPMKGHSHVYWYRQLPEEGLKFMVYLQKENIIDESGMPKERFSAEFPKEGPSILRIQQVVRGDSAAYFCASSPLTGEAFFGQGTRLTVV.

The rearrangement uses TRBV9 and TRBJ2-5; tentative D call: TRBD1 (6 bases). V dropped 3 bases and J dropped 3 bases, with 12 bases sitting between them. Germline-derived CDR1 and CDR2 are SGDLS and YYNGEE. The CDR3 spans 14 residues. CDR3 region: CASSANSGEETQYF. The DNA of the CDR3 is TGTGCCAGCAGCGCAAATTCAGGGGAAGAGACCCAGTACTTC.

The CDR3 here is CASSKGGGQETQYF. The CDR3 nucleotides are TGTGCCAGTAGTAAAGGGGGAGGGCAAGAGACCCAGTACTTC. This rearrangement joins TRBV19 to TRBJ2-5; a possible D gene is TRBD2 (7 bases). Germline V gene sequence: CDR1 LNHDA, CDR2 SQIVND (reference sequence). V was shortened by 4 bases and J by 2 bases, with 11 bases between the two germline ends. There are 14 residues in the CDR3. The variable domain in full, with the rest retrieved from reference TRBV19 and TRBJ2-5, is DGGITQSPKYLFRKEGQNVTLSCEQNLNHDAMYWYRQDPGQGLRLIYYSQIVNDFQKGDIAEGYSVSREKKESFPLTVTSAQKNPTAFYLCASSKGGGQETQYFGPGTRLLVL.

In its sample, this clone was seen a few times. V gene TRBV28 combines with J gene TRBJ1-1, with a tentative D call TRBD1 (6 bases). V lost 6 bases to trimming and J lost 6 bases, with 14 bases between them. The CDR3 is 13 residues long. Germline V CDR1 and CDR2: MDHEN, SYDVKM. The CDR3 protein is CASSLFRGPEAFF. Here the CDR3 DNA reads TGTGCCAGCAGCCTCTTCAGGGGCCCTGAAGCTTTCTTT.

The chain uses TRBV5-1 and TRBJ2-7; tentative D call: TRBD1 (6 bases). Trimming stripped 5 bases from V and 3 bases from J, with 21 bases between. CDR1 and CDR2 from the germline V gene are SGHRS and YFSETQ. The CDR3 is made up of 16 amino acids. The CDR3 sequence is CASRQRTDSNFYEQYF. CDR3 DNA: TGCGCCAGCAGGCAGAGGACAGATTCTAACTTCTACGAGCAGTACTTC.

The chain has TRBV19 and TRBJ2-1; D possibly corresponds to TRBD2 (6 bases). Germline V gene sequence: CDR1 LNHDA, CDR2 SQIVND (reference sequence). Trimming stripped 7 bases from V and 4 bases from J, with 17 bases between. This CDR3 comprises 15 residues. The DNA of the CDR3 is TGTGCCAGTATGGCGGGACCTTCAGGATACAATGAGCAGTTCTTC. Residues: CASMAGPSGYNEQFF.